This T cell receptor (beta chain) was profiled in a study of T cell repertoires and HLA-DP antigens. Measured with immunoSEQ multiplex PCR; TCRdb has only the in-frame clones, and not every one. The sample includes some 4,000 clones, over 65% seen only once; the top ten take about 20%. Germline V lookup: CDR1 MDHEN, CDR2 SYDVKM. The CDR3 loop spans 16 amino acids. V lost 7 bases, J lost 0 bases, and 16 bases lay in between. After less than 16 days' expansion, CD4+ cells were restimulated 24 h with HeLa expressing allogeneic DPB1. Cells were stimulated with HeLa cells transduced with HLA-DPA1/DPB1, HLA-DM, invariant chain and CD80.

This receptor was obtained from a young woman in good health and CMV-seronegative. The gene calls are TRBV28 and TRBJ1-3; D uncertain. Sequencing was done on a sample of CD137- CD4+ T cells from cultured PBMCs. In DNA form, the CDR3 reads TGTGCCAGCACCCCCCCGTCCCGGAACTCTGGAAACACCATATATTTT. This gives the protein CASTPPSRNSGNTIYF.